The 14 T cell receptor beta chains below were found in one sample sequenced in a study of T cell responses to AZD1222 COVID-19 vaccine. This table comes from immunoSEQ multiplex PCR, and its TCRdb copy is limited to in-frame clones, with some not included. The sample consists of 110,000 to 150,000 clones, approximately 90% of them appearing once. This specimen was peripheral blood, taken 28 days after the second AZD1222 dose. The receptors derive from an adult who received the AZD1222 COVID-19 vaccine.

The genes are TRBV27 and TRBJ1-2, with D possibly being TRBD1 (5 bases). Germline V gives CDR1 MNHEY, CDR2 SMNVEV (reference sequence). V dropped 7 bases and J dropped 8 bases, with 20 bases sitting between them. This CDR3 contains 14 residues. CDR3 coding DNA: TGTGCCAGCACCTCAGGGACTGGCTCGGGAGGCTACACCTTC. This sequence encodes CASTSGTGSGGYTF.

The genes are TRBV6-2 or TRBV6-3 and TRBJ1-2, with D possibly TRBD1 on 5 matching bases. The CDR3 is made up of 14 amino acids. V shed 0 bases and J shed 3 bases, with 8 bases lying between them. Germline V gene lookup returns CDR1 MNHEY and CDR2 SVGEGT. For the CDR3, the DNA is TGTGCCAGCAGTTACTCCGGGACGGACTATGGCTACACCTTC. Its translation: CASSYSGTDYGYTF.

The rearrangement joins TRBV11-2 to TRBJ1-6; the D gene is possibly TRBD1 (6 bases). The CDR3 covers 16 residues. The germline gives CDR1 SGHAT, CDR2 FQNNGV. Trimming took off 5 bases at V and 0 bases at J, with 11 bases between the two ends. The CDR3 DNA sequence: TGTGCCAGCAGCGAGGGGGGGAGCTCCTATAATTCACCCCTCCACTTT. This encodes CASSEGGSSYNSPLHF.

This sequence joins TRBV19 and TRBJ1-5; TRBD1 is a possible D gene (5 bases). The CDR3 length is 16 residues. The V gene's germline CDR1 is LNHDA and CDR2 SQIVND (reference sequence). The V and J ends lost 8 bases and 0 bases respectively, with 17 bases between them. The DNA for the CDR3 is TGTGCCAGTCGCCTTGACGGGACCTATAGCAATCAGCCCCAGCATTTT. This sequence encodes CASRLDGTYSNQPQHF.

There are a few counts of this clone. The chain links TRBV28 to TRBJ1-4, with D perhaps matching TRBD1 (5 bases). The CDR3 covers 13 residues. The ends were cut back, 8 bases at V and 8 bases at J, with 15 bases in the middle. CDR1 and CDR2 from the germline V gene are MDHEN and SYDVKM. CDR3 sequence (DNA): TGTGCCAGCCTACAAGGGGTCGGGGAAAAACTGTTTTTT. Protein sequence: CASLQGVGEKLFF.

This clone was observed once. CDR3: CASSFDGSGNQPQHF. The CDR3 DNA reads TGTGCCAGCAGCTTCGACGGGAGCGGGAATCAGCCCCAGCATTTT. V is TRBV11-2 and J is TRBJ1-5, with D unresolved. This CDR3 is 15 amino acids long. The V end was cut by 3 bases, the J end by 4 bases, with 13 bases between. Germline values: CDR1 SGHAT, CDR2 FQNNGV.

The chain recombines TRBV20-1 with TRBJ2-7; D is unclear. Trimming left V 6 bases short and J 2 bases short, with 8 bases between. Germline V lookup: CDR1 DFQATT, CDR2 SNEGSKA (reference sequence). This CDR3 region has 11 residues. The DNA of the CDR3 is TGCAGTGCAAGACACACCTACGAGCAGTACTTC. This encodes CSARHTYEQYF.

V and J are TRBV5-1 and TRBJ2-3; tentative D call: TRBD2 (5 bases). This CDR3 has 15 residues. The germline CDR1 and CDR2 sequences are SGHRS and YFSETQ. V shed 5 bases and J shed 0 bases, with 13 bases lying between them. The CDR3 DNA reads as TGCGCCAGCAGGTCGATAGCGACTAGCACAGATACGCAGTATTTT. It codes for CASRSIATSTDTQYF. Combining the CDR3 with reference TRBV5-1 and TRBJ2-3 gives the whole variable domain KAGVTQTPRYLIKTRGQQVTLSCSPISGHRSVSWYQQTPGQGLQFLFEYFSETQRNKGNFPGRFSGRQFSNSRSEMNVSTLELGDSALYLCASRSIATSTDTQYFGPGTRLTVL.

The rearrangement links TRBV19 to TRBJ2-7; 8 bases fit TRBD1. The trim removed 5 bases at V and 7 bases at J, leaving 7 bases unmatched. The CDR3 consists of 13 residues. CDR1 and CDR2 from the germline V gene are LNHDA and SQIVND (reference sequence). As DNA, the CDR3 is TGTGCCAGTAGTTCGGGACAGGCGGGTGAGCAGTACTTC. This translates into CASSSGQAGEQYF.

The CDR3 nucleotides read TGTGCCAGCAGCCAAGACATTAACTATGGCTACACCTTC. Its protein product is CASSQDINYGYTF. The V call is TRBV3-1 (or the pseudogene TRBV3-2), the J call TRBJ1-2; D not resolved. Germline V lookup: CDR1 LGHDT, CDR2 YNNKEL (reference sequence). This CDR3 contains 13 residues. V dropped 0 bases and J dropped 1 base, with 3 bases sitting between them.

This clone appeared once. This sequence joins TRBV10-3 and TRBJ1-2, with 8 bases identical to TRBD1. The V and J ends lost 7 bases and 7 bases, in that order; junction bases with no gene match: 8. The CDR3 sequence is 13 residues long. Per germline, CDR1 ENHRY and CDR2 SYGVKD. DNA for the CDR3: TGTGCCATCACGCAGGGGGCCCGTTCTGGCTACACCTTC. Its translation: CAITQGARSGYTF.

CDR3 sequence reads: CASTPTVGISYEQYF. The CDR3 coding sequence is TGTGCCAGCACCCCGACGGTTGGGATCTCCTACGAGCAGTACTTC. J is TRBJ2-7 and V is TRBV6-5; D is ambiguous. Trimming stripped 7 bases from V and 0 bases from J, with 16 bases between. Germline values: CDR1 MNHEY, CDR2 SVGAGI. This CDR3 is built from 15 residues.

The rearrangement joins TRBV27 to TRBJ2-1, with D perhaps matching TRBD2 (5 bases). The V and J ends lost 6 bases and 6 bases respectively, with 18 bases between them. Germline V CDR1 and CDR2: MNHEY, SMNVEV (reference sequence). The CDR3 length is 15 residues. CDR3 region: CASSLGRMGVNEQFF. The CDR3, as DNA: TGTGCCAGCAGCTTAGGGCGGATGGGAGTCAATGAGCAGTTCTTC.

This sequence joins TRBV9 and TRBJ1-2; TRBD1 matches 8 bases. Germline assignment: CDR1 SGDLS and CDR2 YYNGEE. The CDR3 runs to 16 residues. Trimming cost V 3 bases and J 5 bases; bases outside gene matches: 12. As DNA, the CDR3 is TGTGCCAGCAGCGGAGACAGGGGTGGTAGTATGTATGGCTACACCTTC. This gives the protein CASSGDRGGSMYGYTF.